Following are 7 T cell receptor beta chains from one sample sequenced in a study of graft-versus-host responses after intestinal transplantation. Only in-frame clones appear in the TCRdb table, and some are missing; sequencing was by immunoSEQ multiplex PCR. Found here are under 85,000 clones, approximately 94% of them singletons; the top ten hold over 0.45%. These TCRs' antigens remain unknown. Material: unstimulated CD8+ T cells sorted from spleen or lymph node cells, obtained before intestinal transplant. Receptors were obtained from a human donor who received an intestinal transplant.

V usage is TRBV4-1 and J usage is TRBJ1-2; possible D gene TRBD1, 5 bases. The CDR3 runs to 17 residues. Germline V gene lookup returns CDR1 MGHRA and CDR2 YSYEKL. The V and J ends lost 4 bases and 2 bases respectively, with 20 bases between them. CDR3 nucleotide sequence: TGCGCCAGCAGCCCCCGGGCGGGGGATTCAGGCAACTATGGCTACACCTTC. It encodes CASSPRAGDSGNYGYTF.

The chain links TRBV5-1 to TRBJ2-1, with 8 nucleotides matching TRBD1. The CDR3 sequence is 14 residues long. Germline values: CDR1 SGHRS, CDR2 YFSETQ. V lost 4 bases and J lost 9; bases outside the gene matches: 9. Here the CDR3 reads CASSGDGQGGEQFF. Written as DNA, the CDR3 is TGCGCCAGCAGCGGGGACGGACAGGGCGGTGAGCAGTTCTTC.

On this clone: The junction and the germline gene differ at one end; a read error may be behind it. The chain has TRBV12-5 and TRBJ2-5, with 7 bases matching TRBD1. The CDR3 is made up of 17 amino acids. CDR1 and CDR2 from the germline V gene are LGHNT and FRNRAP. CDR3: CACGSSSGGRFWETQYF. As DNA, the CDR3 is TGTGCTTGTGGTTCGTCATCAGGGGGAAGGTTTTGGGAGACCCAGTACTTC.

The chain combines TRBV15 with TRBJ2-5; no definite D call. This CDR3 has 15 residues. CDR1 is LNHNV, CDR2 YYDKDF, per germline (reference sequence). The ends were cut back, 5 bases at V and 3 bases at J, with 16 bases in the middle. The CDR3 coding sequence is TGTGCCACCAGCGCCGCTCCCCGAGGTAAAGAGACCCAGTACTTC. It translates to CATSAAPRGKETQYF.

The V and J genes are TRBV5-4 and TRBJ2-7, with D possibly matching TRBD1 (5 bases). CDR3 length: 14 residues. Trimming took 3 bases from V and 2 from J, leaving 12 bases between them. The germline V gene encodes CDR1 SGHNT and CDR2 YYREEE (reference sequence). CDR3 coding DNA: TGTGCCAGCAGCTCGACAGAAACTCCCTACGAGCAGTACTTC. Amino acids: CASSSTETPYEQYF.

In regard to this clone: The same CDR3 can be traced to other DNA sequences in this sample. The chain uses TRBV9 and TRBJ2-2; 11 bases line up with TRBD1. Germline trimming cut 6 bases from V and 3 bases from J; bases unmatched to any gene: 16. The CDR3 covers 19 residues. CDR1 and CDR2 (germline): SGDLS, YYNGEE. The CDR3 region is CASTNPSSGQGGHTGELFF. DNA for the CDR3: TGTGCCAGCACCAATCCTTCGTCGGGACAGGGGGGGCACACCGGGGAGCTGTTTTTT.

This chain links TRBV5-1 with TRBJ2-3; possibly TRBD1 or TRBD2 for D (6 bases each). The germline V gene encodes CDR1 SGHRS and CDR2 YFSETQ. Deletions cut 3 bases from V and 6 bases from J, with 23 bases between. The CDR3 is made up of 17 amino acids. The CDR3 bases are TGCGCCAGCAGCTCGCCGTCGAGACAGGAGGGCCGGGATACGCAGTATTTT. This gives the protein CASSSPSRQEGRDTQYF.